These T cell receptor beta chains were read from a single sample in a study of Graves' ophthalmopathy and Graves' hyperthyroidism. Each CDR3 protein gets one entry after TCRdb re-called the multiplex PCR reads with MiXCR. The sample shows about 380,000 distinct CDR3 sequences, 15% of them seen only once. Sequencing used peripheral blood. Receptor source: a young woman with stable Graves' hyperthyroidism. Both conserved end residues are part of each CDR3. A D gene is named only where the DNA matches it firmly. Part of the rows lack a size; the others show once, few, many or a class for expanded clones.

>TRBD2|TRBV4-1|few|TRBJ2-2
TGCGCCAGCAGCTGGACTAGCGGGGGGGGCCCGAACACCGGGGAGCTGTTTTTT
CASSWTSGGGPNTGELFF
>.|TRBV12-3/TRBV12-4|.|TRBJ2-5
TGTGCCAGCAGCCCTGCCAGCACGGAGACCCAGTACTTC
CASSPASTETQYF
>.|TRBV6-5|few|TRBJ1-1
TGTGCCAGCAGTTGGGGCGTCACTGAAGCTTTCTTT
CASSWGVTEAFF
>.|TRBV2|few|TRBJ2-5
TGTGCCGGGAGCAGACAAGAAGAGACCCAGTACTTC
CAGSRQEETQYF
>.|TRBV20-1|many|TRBJ1-6
TGCAGTGCTACGAGACAGAGCTATAATTCACCCCTCCACTTT
CSATRQSYNSPLHF
>TRBD1|TRBV6-1|.|TRBJ1-5
TGTGCCAGCAATATTGGACAGGGGAGACAGCCCCAGCATTTT
CASNIGQGRQPQHF
>.|TRBV10-1|few|TRBJ1-1
TGCGCCAGCAGGAATCCCCTAAATCGGAGGAAATGGAGGGACACTGAAGCTTTCTTT
CASRNPLNRRKWRDTEAFF
>TRBD2|TRBV12-3/TRBV12-4|many|TRBJ2-2
TGTGCCAGCAGAGGAGGCGGGGGTGACACCGGGGAGCTGTTTTTT
CASRGGGGDTGELFF
>TRBD1|TRBV14|many|TRBJ2-5
TGTGCCAGCAGCCTAGTACAGGGGGGTCCAATCGGGACCCAGTACTTC
CASSLVQGGPIGTQYF
>TRBD2|TRBV20-1|many|TRBJ2-5
TGCAGTGCTGAGCGGGGGGGGGAGACCCAGTACTTC
CSAERGGETQYF
>.|TRBV12-3/TRBV12-4|once|TRBJ2-2
TGTGCCAGCAGTTCAGCCTGGACCGGGGAGCTGTTTTTT
CASSSAWTGELFF
>.|TRBV2|many|TRBJ1-1
TGTGCCAGCAGTGTGGGCGGGAGGAACACTGAAGCTTTCTTT
CASSVGGRNTEAFF
>.|TRBV6-5|many|TRBJ1-1
TGTGCCAGCAGTTACTCTTTGGTGAACACTGAAGCTTTCTTT
CASSYSLVNTEAFF
>.|TRBV29-1|few|TRBJ1-1
TGCAGCGTTTACCGGTGGGACACTGAAGCTTTCTTT
CSVYRWDTEAFF
>TRBD1|TRBV18|few|TRBJ1-5
TGTGCCAGCTCACAAACGAGGGACAGCCGCAATCAGCCCCAGCATTTT
CASSQTRDSRNQPQHF
>.|TRBV5-5|.|TRBJ1-1
TGTGCCAGCAGGCCCAGGCTGGAGAACACTGAAGCTTTCTTT
CASRPRLENTEAFF
>TRBD1|TRBV6-2/TRBV6-3|.|TRBJ1-5
TGTGCCAGCAGTTTAACCGGACAGGGCATTAGCAATCAGCCCCAGCATTTT
CASSLTGQGISNQPQHF
>.|TRBV29-1|many|TRBJ1-1
TGCAGCGTCAGGAGGGGATGGGCCGGCACTGAAGCTTTCTTT
CSVRRGWAGTEAFF
>.|TRBV6-5|.|TRBJ2-5
TGTGCCAGCAGTTACTCCCTACAGGGCCGAGAGACCCAGTACTTC
CASSYSLQGRETQYF
>.|TRBV6-1|many|TRBJ1-2
TGTGCCAGTGCAAGGGATGGCTACACCTTC
CASARDGYTF
>.|TRBV9|.|TRBJ1-1
TGTGCCAGCAGCGTAGTTCCGGGGGCGACTGAAGCTTTCTTT
CASSVVPGATEAFF
>TRBD1|TRBV11-1|many|TRBJ2-7
TGTGCCAGCAGCTTAGAAGTGGGACAGGCCTACGAGCAGTACTTC
CASSLEVGQAYEQYF
>TRBD2|TRBV27|many|TRBJ2-7
TGTGCCAGCAGTTTTGGGGGGGTTGGTGGAGAGCAGTACTTC
CASSFGGVGGEQYF
>TRBD2|TRBV7-2|many|TRBJ2-5
TGTGCCAGCAGCTTTATAACGGGGGGAAAAGAGACCCAGTACTTC
CASSFITGGKETQYF
>.|TRBV6-1|.|TRBJ1-1
TGTGCCAGCAGTCTGAACGGAGGGCGGAACACTGAAGCTTTCTTT
CASSLNGGRNTEAFF
>.|TRBV10-3|many|TRBJ2-7
TGTGCCATCAGCGACGGATTTGAGCAGTACTTC
CAISDGFEQYF
>.|TRBV7-2|many|TRBJ2-7
TGTGCCAGCAGCCCCATAGCGGCCTCCTACGAGCAGTACTTC
CASSPIAASYEQYF
>TRBD2|TRBV6-1|.|TRBJ2-5
TGTGCCAGCAGTAGGACTAGCGGGAGGAAGACCCAGTACTTC
CASSRTSGRKTQYF
>TRBD2|TRBV5-1|many|TRBJ2-2
TGCGCCAGCAGCATTAGCGGGGGGTCGTACACCGGGGAGCTGTTTTTT
CASSISGGSYTGELFF
>.|TRBV5-1|many|TRBJ2-2
TGCGCCAGCAGCTATGACCACGGAATCACCGGGGAGCTGTTTTTT
CASSYDHGITGELFF
>TRBD2|TRBV5-1|many|TRBJ2-7
TGCGCCAGCAGCCGGAGTAGCGGGGGGGCCATCGAGCAGTACTTC
CASSRSSGGAIEQYF
>TRBD1|TRBV12-3/TRBV12-4|many|TRBJ1-2
TGTGCCAGCAGCCCCAGGACAGGGGACTCTAACTATGGCTACACCTTC
CASSPRTGDSNYGYTF
>.|TRBV7-9|.|TRBJ1-1
TGTGCCAGCAGCAACCGGGACAACACTGAAGCTTTCTTT
CASSNRDNTEAFF
>.|TRBV6-1|many|TRBJ1-1
TGTGCCAGCACCAGAAGTTTGAACACTGAAGCTTTCTTT
CASTRSLNTEAFF
>.|TRBV6-5|many|TRBJ2-2
TGTGCCAGCAGTTACCGGACAGAAGCCGGGGAGCTGTTTTTT
CASSYRTEAGELFF
>.|TRBV19|many|TRBJ2-7
TGTGCCAGTAGTATAGATGGTGAGGGGCAGTACTTC
CASSIDGEGQYF
>.|TRBV7-9|few|TRBJ1-2
TGTGCCAGCACCCCCAAGGTATTTGACTATGGCTACACCTTC
CASTPKVFDYGYTF
>.|TRBV20-1|many|TRBJ2-7
TGCAGTGCTAGAGGCCGGGAGAACTCGTACGAGCAGTACTTC
CSARGRENSYEQYF
>.|TRBV5-1|.|TRBJ1-5
TGCGCCAGCAGCCCGGGGGAGTCCTATCAGCCCCAGCATTTT
CASSPGESYQPQHF
>TRBD1|TRBV18|few|TRBJ2-7
TGTGCCAGCTCACCCCCAGGACAGGGGGATACTTCCTACGAGCAGTACTTC
CASSPPGQGDTSYEQYF
>.|TRBV19|many|TRBJ2-5
TGTGCCAGTAGTTCGACGCCCGGGGCGCAAGAGACCCAGTACTTC
CASSSTPGAQETQYF
>.|TRBV19|many|TRBJ2-2
TGTGCCACCCTAATGGACAGGAACACCGGGGAGCTGTTTTTT
CATLMDRNTGELFF
>TRBD1|TRBV11-2|many|TRBJ1-1
TGTGCCAGCAGGCAGGGGGCCGCTGAAGCTTTCTTT
CASRQGAAEAFF
>.|TRBV7-9|many|TRBJ1-5
TGTGCCAGCCAACTGGGGGCAAGGGATCAGCCCCAGCATTTT
CASQLGARDQPQHF
>TRBD1|TRBV9|.|TRBJ1-6
TGTGCCAGCAGCATAGTAGGGGACAGCAATTCACCCCTCCACTTT
CASSIVGDSNSPLHF
>TRBD1|TRBV20-1|many|TRBJ1-1
TGCAGTGCCACAATAGGACAGGCCAACACTGAAGCTTTCTTT
CSATIGQANTEAFF
>.|TRBV5-1|many|TRBJ2-7
TGCGCCAGCAGCTGGGGCAGGGGCCTAAGCTCCTACGAGCAGTACTTC
CASSWGRGLSSYEQYF
>TRBD1|TRBV27|.|TRBJ2-5
TGTGCCAGCAGACGACAGGGGATCGAAGAGACCCAGTACTTC
CASRRQGIEETQYF
>.|TRBV5-1|few|TRBJ2-7
TGCGCCAGCAGTAAGGAGGACCTGCTTGGTGAGCAGTACTTC
CASSKEDLLGEQYF
>TRBD1|TRBV24-1|.|TRBJ2-5
TGTGCCACCAGTGGGGGACAGGGGGAAGAGACCCAGTACTTC
CATSGGQGEETQYF
>.|TRBV18|few|TRBJ1-1
TGTGCCAGCTCACCGCAAGTTGAGGGTGAAGCTTTCTTT
CASSPQVEGEAFF
>TRBD1|TRBV5-6|many|TRBJ1-5
TGTGCCAGCAGCATCATGGACAGGTTCGACAATCAGCCCCAGCATTTT
CASSIMDRFDNQPQHF